This entry features one T cell receptor beta chain sequence. This sample stems from a study of blood T cell repertoires in COVID-19. Study-wide context: From the United States, Italy and Spain came samples of acute and convalescent COVID-19.

V was shortened by 0 bases and J by 2 bases, with 5 bases between the two germline ends. CDR1 is SGHRS, CDR2 YFSETQ, per germline. This CDR3 is built from 14 residues. TCRdb's copy holds only in-frame clones and misses some; the assay was immunoSEQ multiplex PCR. The data contain around 120,000 clones, 85% to 90% of them singletons. Sequenced input: peripheral blood. The genes are TRBV5-1 and TRBJ1-4; D is undetermined. This receptor was identified in a woman in her forties or fifties with active or convalescent COVID-19. Written as DNA, the CDR3 is TGCGCCAGCAGCTTGGGTTCTACTAATGAAAAACTGTTTTTT. It translates to CASSLGSTNEKLFF.